The clone carrying this TCR beta chain showed up just a few times. No antigen is known for it. This entry belongs to a study of identical twins. Study-level results: A partial confounding effect on zero-insertion analyses could come from invariant MAIT and iNKT cells.

This CDR3 region has 15 residues. V dropped 4 bases and J dropped 3; count of bases not matched to a gene: 6. Germline values: CDR1 SEHNR, CDR2 FQNEAQ (reference sequence). In TCRdb, the 5' RACE reads were re-called with MiXCR into one record per CDR3 protein. The table includes hundreds of thousands of distinct CDR3 sequences, roughly 12% detected once. The sample was also linked to a second study, of yellow fever vaccine responses in identical twins. From that report: Twins reportedly had a vaccine T cell response that seemed partly convergent, partly personalized.

The rearrangement uses TRBV7-9 and TRBJ2-7, with TRBD1 matching 10 bases. This TCR came from a woman younger than 30 in good health. The sequencing sample was made of PBMCs. The CDR3 DNA reads as TGTGCCAGCAGCTCTCCGAGGGACAGGGGCTACGAGCAGTACTTC. This sequence encodes CASSSPRDRGYEQYF.